This paragraph reports one TCR beta chain. Its antigen is currently unknown. Here immunoSEQ multiplex PCR was the method, and the copy in TCRdb shows in-frame clones only, minus some. This sample carries fewer than 40,000 clones, 75% to 90% of them seen once, and the ten largest clones take approximately 33%. The record originates from a study of OX40 agonist ivuxolimab in advanced cancers. Notes on the study in general: Among the lowest peripheral clonal expansion occurred in 0.1-3.0 mg/kg partial responders.

V gave up 0 bases and J gave up 3 bases; unmatched junction bases: 5. The germline gives CDR1 SGHTA, CDR2 FQGTGA. CDR3 size: 16 residues. The rearrangement uses TRBV7-3 and TRBJ2-3; TRBD2 agrees at 8 bases. The source material was CD4+ or CD8+ T cells sorted from blood, sampled in a trial of the OX40 agonist ivuxolimab. The receptor's source is an adult with an advanced solid tumor such as melanoma, head and neck, liver or kidney cancer. The CDR3, as DNA: TGTGCCAGCAGCTTAACAGCGGGAGACTTGACAGATACGCAGTATTTT. Protein: CASSLTAGDLTDTQYF. Filled out from reference TRBV7-3 and TRBJ2-3, the complete variable domain reads GAGVSQTPSNKVTEKGKYVELRCDPISGHTALYWYRQSLGQGPEFLIYFQGTGAADDSGLPNDRFFAVRPEGSVSTLKIQRTERGDSAVYLCASSLTAGDLTDTQYFGPGTRLTVL.